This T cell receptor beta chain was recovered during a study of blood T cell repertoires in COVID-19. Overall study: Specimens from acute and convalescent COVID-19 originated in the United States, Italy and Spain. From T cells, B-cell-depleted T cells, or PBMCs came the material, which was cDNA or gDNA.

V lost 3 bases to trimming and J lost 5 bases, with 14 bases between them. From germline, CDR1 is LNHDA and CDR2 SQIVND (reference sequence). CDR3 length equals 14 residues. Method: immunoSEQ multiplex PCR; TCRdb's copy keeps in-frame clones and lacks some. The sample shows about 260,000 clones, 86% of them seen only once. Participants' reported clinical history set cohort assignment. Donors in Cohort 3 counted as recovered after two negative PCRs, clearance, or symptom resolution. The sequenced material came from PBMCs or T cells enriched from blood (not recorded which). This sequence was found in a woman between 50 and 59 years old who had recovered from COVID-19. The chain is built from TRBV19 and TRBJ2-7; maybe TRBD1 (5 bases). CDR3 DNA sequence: TGTGCCAGTAGTATCAGCTCAGGGTTTGACGAGCAGTACTTC. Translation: CASSISSGFDEQYF.